The next 4 T cell receptor beta chains were all read from a single sample in a study of cytomegalovirus exposure and HLA in healthy donors (dated by TCRdb to 2016 to 2017). The library was generated by the immunoSEQ multiplex PCR assay. The multiplex PCR relied on a mix of 60 forward primers for TCR Vbeta segments and 13 reverse primers for TCR Jbeta segments. The immuneACCESS repertoire file appears here via TCRdb, limited to in-frame rearrangements. These files lack a portion of the clones; in checked studies, under half of the deficit traces to unresolved V genes, and the cause of the others is not known. This sample lists some 150,000 clones; around 90% were detected once. 0.85% of the sample rests with the top ten. The specimen sequenced was PBMCs. These receptors were collected from a woman aged 25 to 39 in good health and CMV-seronegative.

V gene TRBV10-3 combines with J gene TRBJ2-5, with 15 bases lining up with TRBD2. Losses at the gene ends were 8 bases for V and 3 bases for J; bases not matched to a gene: 13. Germline CDR1 is ENHRY and CDR2 is SYGVKD. CDR3 length: 18 residues. CDR3 loop: CAIRGTSGRPSPKETQYF. As DNA, the CDR3 is TGTGCCATCCGGGGGACTAGCGGGAGGCCCTCTCCGAAAGAGACCCAGTACTTC.

The chain couples TRBV28 to TRBJ2-7; perhaps TRBD1 as D (5 bases). Germline V CDR1 and CDR2: MDHEN, SYDVKM. There are 11 residues in the CDR3. The V gene lost 3 bases and the J gene lost 9 bases, with 9 bases spanning the gap. CDR3: CASSFAQGQYF. CDR3 coding DNA: TGTGCCAGCAGTTTCGCCCAGGGGCAGTACTTC.

The chain uses TRBV7-9 and TRBJ2-7; 9 bases are a match to TRBD2. Per the germline V gene, CDR1 is SEHNR and CDR2 is FQNEAQ (reference sequence). Unmatched junction bases numbered 13, after V lost 1 base and J lost 3 bases. The CDR3 is 18 amino acids. Written as DNA, the CDR3 is TGTGCCAGCAGCTTAGGTGAGCGGGGGGCCACTCCGGGCTACGAGCAGTACTTC. Protein product: CASSLGERGATPGYEQYF.

This chain connects TRBV19 to TRBJ1-1; D remains ambiguous. CDR1 and CDR2 from the germline V gene are LNHDA and SQIVND (reference sequence). The CDR3 totals 13 residues. V lost 6 bases and J lost 7, with 15 bases in between. Here the CDR3 DNA reads TGTGCCAGTAGCCTTTTTGTATTCGGTGAAGCTTTCTTT. Encoded protein: CASSLFVFGEAFF.